The 7 T cell receptor beta chains in this list originate from one sample, sequenced in a study. TCRdb itself ran the RT-PCR reads through MiXCR, one entry per CDR3 protein. Counted here are approximately 720,000 distinct CDR3 sequences, 12% to 15% occurring once; the ten biggest clones make up just over 3.5%. Sample: memory CD4+ T cells from blood. These receptors all come from a female donor in good health, serving as a healthy control.

This clonotype was seen only a few times. The rearrangement links TRBV5-1 to TRBJ2-7; D unclear. CDR1 is SGHRS, CDR2 YFSETQ, per germline. The CDR3 consists of 12 residues. Deletions cut 5 bases from V and 4 bases from J, with 10 bases between. This chain's CDR3 is CASSSSIYEQYF. As DNA, the CDR3 is TGCGCCAGCAGTTCCTCCATTTACGAGCAGTACTTC.

The genes are TRBV18 and TRBJ2-7; D perhaps matches TRBD2 (6 bases). Between the trimmed V and J ends, which lost 1 base and 3 bases, there was a span of 16 bases. Germline values: CDR1 KGHSH, CDR2 LQKENI. The CDR3 runs to 16 residues. CDR3 nucleotides: TGTGCCAGCTCACCACTGAGGGACTCTTGGGGCTACGAGCAGTACTTC. This sequence encodes CASSPLRDSWGYEQYF.

The genes are TRBV9 and TRBJ2-1; 9 bases line up with TRBD2. V trimming: 0 bases; J trimming: 5 bases; junction bases outside the gene matches: 3. CDR3 length equals 15 residues. The germline V gene has CDR1 SGDLS and CDR2 YYNGEE. The CDR3 here is CASSVGTSADNEQFF. CDR3 sequence (DNA): TGTGCCAGCAGCGTAGGGACTAGCGCTGACAATGAGCAGTTCTTC.

In its sample, this clonotype was seen a few times. The rearrangement links TRBV7-3 to TRBJ2-7; TRBD2 aligns across 7 bases. Germline assignment: CDR1 SGHTA and CDR2 FQGTGA. The CDR3 spans 15 residues. With V trimmed by 2 bases and J by 2 bases, 6 bases remained unmatched. CDR3 bases: TGTGCCAGCAGCTTAGCTAGCGGACCCCCCTACGAGCAGTACTTC. This encodes CASSLASGPPYEQYF.

This clonotype was detected ten times or more. This chain uses TRBV27 with TRBJ2-7; D may be TRBD1 or TRBD2 (5 bases each). Trimming stripped 8 bases from V and 6 bases from J, with 17 bases between. This CDR3 contains 13 residues. Germline V gene lookup returns CDR1 MNHEY and CDR2 SMNVEV (reference sequence). The CDR3 spells CASSRGPRREQYF. CDR3 DNA: TGTGCCAGCTCACGGGGCCCTAGGCGCGAGCAGTACTTC.

The sample holds a few counts of this clonotype. V usage is TRBV27 and J usage is TRBJ1-5; D perhaps matches TRBD1 (5 bases). V was cut by 4 bases and J by 5 bases, with 21 bases left in between. In germline, CDR1 is MNHEY, CDR2 SMNVEV (reference sequence). The CDR3 is 17 amino acids. The CDR3 bases are TGTGCCAGCAGTTCCAGGGTTACATCCCGAAGCGATCAGCCCCAGCATTTT. It specifies CASSSRVTSRSDQPQHF.

This clonotype was picked up a small number of times. The chain is built from TRBV20-1 and TRBJ1-5; D is undetermined. V lost 0 bases, J lost 4 bases, and 16 bases lay in between. Germline V gives CDR1 DFQATT, CDR2 SNEGSKA (reference sequence). This CDR3 is built from 16 residues. CDR3: CSARDRRGQANQPQHF. The CDR3 DNA is TGCAGTGCTAGAGATCGACGTGGGCAGGCAAATCAGCCCCAGCATTTT.